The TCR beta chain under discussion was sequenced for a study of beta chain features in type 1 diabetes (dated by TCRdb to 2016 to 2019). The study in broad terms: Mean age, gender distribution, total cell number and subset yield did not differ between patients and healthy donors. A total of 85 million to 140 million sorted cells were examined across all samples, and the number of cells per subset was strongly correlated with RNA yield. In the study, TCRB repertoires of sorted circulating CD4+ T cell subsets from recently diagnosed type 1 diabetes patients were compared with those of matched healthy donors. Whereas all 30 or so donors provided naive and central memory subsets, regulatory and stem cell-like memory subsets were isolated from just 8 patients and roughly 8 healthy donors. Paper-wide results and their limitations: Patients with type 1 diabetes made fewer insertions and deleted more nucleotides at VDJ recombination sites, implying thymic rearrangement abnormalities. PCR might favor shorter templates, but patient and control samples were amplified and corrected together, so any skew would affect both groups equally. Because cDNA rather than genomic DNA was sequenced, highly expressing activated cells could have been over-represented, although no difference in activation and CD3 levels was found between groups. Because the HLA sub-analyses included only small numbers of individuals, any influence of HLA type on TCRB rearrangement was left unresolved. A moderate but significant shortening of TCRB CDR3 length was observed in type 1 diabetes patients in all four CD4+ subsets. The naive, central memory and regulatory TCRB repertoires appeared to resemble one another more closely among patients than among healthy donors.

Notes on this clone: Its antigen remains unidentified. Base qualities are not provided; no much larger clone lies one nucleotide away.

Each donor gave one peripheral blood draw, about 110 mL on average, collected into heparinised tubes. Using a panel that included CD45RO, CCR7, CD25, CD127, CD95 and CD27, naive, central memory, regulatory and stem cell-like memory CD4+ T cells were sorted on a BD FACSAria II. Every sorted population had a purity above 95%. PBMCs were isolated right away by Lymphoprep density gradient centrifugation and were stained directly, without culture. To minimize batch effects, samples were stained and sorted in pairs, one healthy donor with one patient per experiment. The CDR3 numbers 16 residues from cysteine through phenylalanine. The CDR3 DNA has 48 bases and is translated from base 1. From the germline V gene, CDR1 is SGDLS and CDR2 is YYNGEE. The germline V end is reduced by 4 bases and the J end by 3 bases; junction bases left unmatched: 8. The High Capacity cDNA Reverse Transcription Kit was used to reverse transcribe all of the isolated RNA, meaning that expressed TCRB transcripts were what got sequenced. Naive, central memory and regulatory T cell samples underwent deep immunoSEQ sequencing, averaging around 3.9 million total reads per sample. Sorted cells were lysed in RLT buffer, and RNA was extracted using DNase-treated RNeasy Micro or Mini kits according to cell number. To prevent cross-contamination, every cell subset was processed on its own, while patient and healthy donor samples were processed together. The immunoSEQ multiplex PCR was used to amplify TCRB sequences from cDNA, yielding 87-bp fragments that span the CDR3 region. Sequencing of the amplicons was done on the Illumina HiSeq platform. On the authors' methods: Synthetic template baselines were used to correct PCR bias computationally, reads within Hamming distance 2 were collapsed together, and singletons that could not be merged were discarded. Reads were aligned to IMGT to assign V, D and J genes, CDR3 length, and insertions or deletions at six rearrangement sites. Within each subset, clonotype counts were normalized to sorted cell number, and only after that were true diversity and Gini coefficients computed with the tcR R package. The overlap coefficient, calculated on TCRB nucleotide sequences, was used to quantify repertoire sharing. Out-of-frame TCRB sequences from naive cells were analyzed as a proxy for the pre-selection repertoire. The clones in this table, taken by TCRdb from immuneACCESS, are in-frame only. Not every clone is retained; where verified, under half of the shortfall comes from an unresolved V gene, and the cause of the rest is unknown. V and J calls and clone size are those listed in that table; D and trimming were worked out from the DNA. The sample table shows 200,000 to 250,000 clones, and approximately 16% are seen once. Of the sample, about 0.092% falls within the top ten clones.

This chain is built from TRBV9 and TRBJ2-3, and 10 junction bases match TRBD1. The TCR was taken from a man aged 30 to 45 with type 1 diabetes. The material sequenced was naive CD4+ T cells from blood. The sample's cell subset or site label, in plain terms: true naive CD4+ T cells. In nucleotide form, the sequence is TGTGCCAGCAGCCTCCGACAGGGGGCTCTAACAGATACGCAGTATTTT. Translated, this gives CASSLRQGALTDTQYF.